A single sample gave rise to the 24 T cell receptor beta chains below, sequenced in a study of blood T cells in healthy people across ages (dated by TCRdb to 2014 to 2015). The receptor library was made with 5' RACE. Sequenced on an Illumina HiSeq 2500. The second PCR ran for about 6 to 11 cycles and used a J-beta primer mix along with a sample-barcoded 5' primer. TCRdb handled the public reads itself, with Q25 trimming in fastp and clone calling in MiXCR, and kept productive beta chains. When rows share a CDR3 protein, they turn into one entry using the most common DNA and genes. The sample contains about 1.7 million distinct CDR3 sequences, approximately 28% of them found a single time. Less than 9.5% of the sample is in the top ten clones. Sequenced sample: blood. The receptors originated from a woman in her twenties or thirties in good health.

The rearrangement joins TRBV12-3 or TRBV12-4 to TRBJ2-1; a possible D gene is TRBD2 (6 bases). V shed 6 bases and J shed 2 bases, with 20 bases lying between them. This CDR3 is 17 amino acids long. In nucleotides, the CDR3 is TGTGCCAGCAGCAATATCCGGACTATCCTAACCTACAATGAGCAGTTCTTC. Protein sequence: CASSNIRTILTYNEQFF.

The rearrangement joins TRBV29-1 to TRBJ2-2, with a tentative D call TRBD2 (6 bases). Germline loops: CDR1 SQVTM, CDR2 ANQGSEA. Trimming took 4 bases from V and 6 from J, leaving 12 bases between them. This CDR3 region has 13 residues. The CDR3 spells CSVGKLASGELFF. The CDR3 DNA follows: TGCAGCGTTGGAAAACTAGCTTCCGGGGAGCTGTTTTTT.

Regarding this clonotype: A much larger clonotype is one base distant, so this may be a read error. The CDR3 bases are TGTGCCACCAGTGTCCCTGGACTTGGGACTAGGGAGCAGTACTTC. This gives the protein CATSVPGLGTREQYF. The chain recombines TRBV24-1 with TRBJ2-5, with 8 bases fitting TRBD2. This CDR3 is 15 amino acids long. Germline-derived CDR1 and CDR2 are KGHDR and SFDVKD. The V segment lost 5 bases and the J segment 11 bases; nucleotides outside the gene matches: 15.

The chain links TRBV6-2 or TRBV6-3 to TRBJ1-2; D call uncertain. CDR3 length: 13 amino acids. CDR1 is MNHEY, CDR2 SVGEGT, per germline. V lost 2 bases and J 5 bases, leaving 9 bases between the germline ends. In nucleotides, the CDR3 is TGTGCCAGCAGTTACGGCGGGGAATATGGCTACACCTTC. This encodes CASSYGGEYGYTF.

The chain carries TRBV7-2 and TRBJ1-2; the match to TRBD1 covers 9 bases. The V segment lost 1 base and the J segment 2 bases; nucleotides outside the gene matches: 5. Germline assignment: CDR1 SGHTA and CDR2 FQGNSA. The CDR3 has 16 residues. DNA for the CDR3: TGTGCCAGCAGCTTAGATGGGACAGGGTTCAACTATGGCTACACCTTC. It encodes CASSLDGTGFNYGYTF.

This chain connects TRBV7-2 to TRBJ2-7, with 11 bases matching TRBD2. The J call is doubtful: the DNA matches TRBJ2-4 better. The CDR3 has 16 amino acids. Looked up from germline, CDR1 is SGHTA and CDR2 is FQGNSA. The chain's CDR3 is CASSPLAGGGANIQYF. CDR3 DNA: TGTGCCAGCAGCCCCCTAGCGGGGGGAGGGGCAAACATTCAGTACTTC.

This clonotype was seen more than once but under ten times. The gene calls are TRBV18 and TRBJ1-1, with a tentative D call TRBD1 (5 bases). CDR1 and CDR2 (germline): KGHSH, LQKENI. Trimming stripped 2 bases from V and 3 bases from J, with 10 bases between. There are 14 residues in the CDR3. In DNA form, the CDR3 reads TGTGCCAGCTCACCAGGCAGGGCGGACACTGAAGCTTTCTTT. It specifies CASSPGRADTEAFF.

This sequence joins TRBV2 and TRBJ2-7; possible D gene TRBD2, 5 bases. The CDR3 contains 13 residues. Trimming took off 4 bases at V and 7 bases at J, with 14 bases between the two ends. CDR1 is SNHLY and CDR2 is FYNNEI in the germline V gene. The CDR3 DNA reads TGTGCCAGCAGTGCCTCGGGAACCAATGAGCAGTACTTC. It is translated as CASSASGTNEQYF.

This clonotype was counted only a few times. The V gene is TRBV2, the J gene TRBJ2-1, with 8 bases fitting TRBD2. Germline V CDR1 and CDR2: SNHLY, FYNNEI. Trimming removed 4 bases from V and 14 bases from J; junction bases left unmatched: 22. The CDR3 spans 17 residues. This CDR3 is CASSGLTGGASLESKFF. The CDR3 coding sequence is TGTGCCAGCAGTGGATTAACCGGGGGGGCTAGTTTGGAGAGTAAGTTCTTC.

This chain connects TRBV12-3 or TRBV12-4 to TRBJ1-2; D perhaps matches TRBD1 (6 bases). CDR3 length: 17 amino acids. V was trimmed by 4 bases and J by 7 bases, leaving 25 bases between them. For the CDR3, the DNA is TGTGCCAGCAGTTCGGTCAGGGGTTTTGACCAACGAGCTGGCTACACCTTC. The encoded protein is CASSSVRGFDQRAGYTF.

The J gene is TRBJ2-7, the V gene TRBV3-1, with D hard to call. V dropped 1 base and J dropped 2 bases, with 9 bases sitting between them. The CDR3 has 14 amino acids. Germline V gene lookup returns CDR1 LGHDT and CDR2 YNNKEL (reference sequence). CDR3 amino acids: CASSQGLVTYEQYF. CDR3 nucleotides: TGTGCCAGCAGCCAAGGACTTGTAACCTACGAGCAGTACTTC.

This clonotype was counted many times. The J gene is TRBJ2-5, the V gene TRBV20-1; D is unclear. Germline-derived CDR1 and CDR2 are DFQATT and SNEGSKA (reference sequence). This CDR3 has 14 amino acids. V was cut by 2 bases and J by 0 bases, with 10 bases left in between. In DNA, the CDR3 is TGCAGTGCTAGAACCGGCTTAAACCAAGAGACCCAGTACTTC. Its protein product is CSARTGLNQETQYF.

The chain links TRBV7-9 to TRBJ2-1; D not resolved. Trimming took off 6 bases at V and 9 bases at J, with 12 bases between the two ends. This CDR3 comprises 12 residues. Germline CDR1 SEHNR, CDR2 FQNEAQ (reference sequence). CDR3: CASRPTTGEQFF. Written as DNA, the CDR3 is TGTGCCAGCAGACCTACGACCGGTGAGCAGTTCTTC.

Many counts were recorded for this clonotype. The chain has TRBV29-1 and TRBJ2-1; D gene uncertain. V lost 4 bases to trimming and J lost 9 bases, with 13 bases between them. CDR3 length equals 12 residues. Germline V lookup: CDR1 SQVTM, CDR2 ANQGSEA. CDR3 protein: CSVGPGASEQFF. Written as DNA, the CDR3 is TGCAGCGTTGGACCCGGAGCCTCTGAGCAGTTCTTC.

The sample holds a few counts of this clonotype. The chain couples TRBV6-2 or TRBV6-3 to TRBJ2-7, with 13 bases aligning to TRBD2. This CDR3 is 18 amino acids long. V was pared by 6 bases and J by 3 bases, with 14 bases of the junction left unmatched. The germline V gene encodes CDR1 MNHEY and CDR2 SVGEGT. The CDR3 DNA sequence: TGTGCCAGCAGCCTTACTGACAAGGGACTAGCGGGGCACTACGAGCAGTACTTC. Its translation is CASSLTDKGLAGHYEQYF.

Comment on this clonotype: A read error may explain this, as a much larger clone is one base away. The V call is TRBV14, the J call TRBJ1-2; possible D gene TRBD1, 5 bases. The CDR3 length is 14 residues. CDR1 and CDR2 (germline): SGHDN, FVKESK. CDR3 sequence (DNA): TGTGCCAGCAACCAAGCCAGGGCTAATGAAGGCTACACCTTC. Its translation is CASNQARANEGYTF.

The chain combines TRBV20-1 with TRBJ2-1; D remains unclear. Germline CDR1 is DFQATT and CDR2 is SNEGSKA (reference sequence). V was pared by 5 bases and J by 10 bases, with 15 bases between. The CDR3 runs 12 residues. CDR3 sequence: CSAPRLFREQFF. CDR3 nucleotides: TGCAGTGCTCCCAGACTGTTCAGGGAGCAGTTCTTC.

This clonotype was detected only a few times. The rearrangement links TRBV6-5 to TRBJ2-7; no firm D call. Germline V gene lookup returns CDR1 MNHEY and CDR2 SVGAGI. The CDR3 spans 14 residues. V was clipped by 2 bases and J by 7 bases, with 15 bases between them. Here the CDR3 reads CASSYDSAYNEQYF. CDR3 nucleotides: TGTGCCAGCAGTTACGACTCGGCTTACAATGAGCAGTACTTC.

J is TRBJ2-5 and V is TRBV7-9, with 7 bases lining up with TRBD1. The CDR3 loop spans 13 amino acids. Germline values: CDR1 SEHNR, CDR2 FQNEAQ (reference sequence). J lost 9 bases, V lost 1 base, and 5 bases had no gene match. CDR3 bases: TGTGCCAGCAGCTTAGAAGGACAGGTCGCCCAGTACTTC. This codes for CASSLEGQVAQYF.

The DNA of the CDR3 is TGTGCCAGCAGACCGGACCTCCGTAATCAGCCCCAGCATTTT. It encodes CASRPDLRNQPQHF. The rearrangement uses TRBV6-1 and TRBJ1-5; D is unclear. CDR3 length: 14 residues. Trimming stripped 6 bases from V and 4 bases from J, with 13 bases between. Per the germline V gene, CDR1 is MNHNS and CDR2 is SASEGT.

The CDR3 loop is CASSLAFAGSTDTQYF. Written as DNA, the CDR3 is TGTGCCAGCAGCTTAGCCTTCGCAGGGAGCACAGATACGCAGTATTTT. The chain has TRBV7-2 and TRBJ2-3; possibly TRBD1 for D (5 bases). The CDR3 has 16 residues. Germline-derived CDR1 and CDR2 are SGHTA and FQGNSA. V lost 0 bases and J lost 0, with 10 bases in between.

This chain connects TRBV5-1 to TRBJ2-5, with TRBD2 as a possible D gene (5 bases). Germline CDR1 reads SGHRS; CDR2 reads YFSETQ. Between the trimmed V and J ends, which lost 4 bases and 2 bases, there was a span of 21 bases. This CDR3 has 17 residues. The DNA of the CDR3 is TGCGCCAGCAGCGTACTAGGTGGGCCAGCACGACAAGAGACCCAGTACTTC. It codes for CASSVLGGPARQETQYF.

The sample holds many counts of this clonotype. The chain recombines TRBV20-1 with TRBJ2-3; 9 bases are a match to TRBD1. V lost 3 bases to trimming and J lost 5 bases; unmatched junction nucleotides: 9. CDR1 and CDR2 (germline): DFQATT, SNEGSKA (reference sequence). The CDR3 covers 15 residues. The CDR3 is CSASSYRGQGDTQYF. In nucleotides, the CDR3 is TGCAGTGCTAGTTCTTACAGGGGGCAGGGAGATACGCAGTATTTT.

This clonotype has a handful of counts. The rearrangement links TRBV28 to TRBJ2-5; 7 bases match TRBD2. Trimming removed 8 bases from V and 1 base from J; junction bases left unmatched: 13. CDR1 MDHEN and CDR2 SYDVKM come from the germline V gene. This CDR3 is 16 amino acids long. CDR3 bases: TGTGCCAGCGGCCCGCTACGTCGGGGGGTCCAAGAGACCCAGTACTTC. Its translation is CASGPLRRGVQETQYF.